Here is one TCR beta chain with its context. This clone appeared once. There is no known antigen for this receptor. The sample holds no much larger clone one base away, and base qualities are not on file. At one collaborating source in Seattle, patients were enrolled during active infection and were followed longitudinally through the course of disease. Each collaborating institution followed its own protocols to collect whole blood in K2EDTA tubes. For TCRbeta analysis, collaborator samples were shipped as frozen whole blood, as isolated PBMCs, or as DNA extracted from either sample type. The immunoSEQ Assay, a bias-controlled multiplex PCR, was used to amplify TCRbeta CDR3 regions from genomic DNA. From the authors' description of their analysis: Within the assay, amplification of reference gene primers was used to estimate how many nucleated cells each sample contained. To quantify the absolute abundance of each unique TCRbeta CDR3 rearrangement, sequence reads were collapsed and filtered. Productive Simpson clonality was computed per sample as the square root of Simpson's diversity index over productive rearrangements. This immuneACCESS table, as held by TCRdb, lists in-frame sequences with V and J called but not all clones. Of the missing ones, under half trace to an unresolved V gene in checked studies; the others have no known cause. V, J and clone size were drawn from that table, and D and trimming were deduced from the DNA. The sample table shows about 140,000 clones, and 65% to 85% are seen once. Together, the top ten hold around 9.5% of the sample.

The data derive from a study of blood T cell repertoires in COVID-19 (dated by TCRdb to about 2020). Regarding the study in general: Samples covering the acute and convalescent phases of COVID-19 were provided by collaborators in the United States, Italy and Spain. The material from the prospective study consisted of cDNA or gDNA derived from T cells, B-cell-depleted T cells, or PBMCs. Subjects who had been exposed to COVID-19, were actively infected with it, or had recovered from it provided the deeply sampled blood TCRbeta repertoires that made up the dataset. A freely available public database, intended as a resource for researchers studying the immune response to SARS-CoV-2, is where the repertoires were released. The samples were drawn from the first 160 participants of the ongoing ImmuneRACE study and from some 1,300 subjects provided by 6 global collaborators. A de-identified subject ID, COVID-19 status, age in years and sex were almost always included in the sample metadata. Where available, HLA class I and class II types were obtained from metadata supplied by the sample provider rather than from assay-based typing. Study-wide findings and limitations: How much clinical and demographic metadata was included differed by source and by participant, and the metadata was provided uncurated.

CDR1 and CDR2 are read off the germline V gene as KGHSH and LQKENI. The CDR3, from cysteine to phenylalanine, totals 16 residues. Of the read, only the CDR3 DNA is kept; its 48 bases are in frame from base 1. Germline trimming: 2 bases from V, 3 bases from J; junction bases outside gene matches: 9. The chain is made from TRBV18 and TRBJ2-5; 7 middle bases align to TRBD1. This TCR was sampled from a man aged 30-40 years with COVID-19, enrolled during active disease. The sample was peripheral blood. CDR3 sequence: CASSPGSDRAEETQYF. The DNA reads TGTGCCAGCTCACCAGGATCTGACAGGGCGGAAGAGACCCAGTACTTC. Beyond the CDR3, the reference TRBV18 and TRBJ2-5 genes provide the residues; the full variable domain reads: NAGVMQNPRHLVRRRGQEARLRCSPMKGHSHVYWYRQLPEEGLKFMVYLQKENIIDESGMPKERFSAEFPKEGPSILRIQQVVRGDSAAYFCASSPGSDRAEETQYFGPGTRLLVL.